This TCR beta chain was identified in a study of OX40 agonist ivuxolimab in advanced cancers. The V end lost 5 bases, the J end lost 1 base, and 7 bases lay between the germline ends. This CDR3 has 13 amino acids. Germline V gene sequence: CDR1 SEHNR, CDR2 FQNEAQ (reference sequence). Assay: immunoSEQ multiplex PCR; the TCRdb copy retains only in-frame clones and omits some. The sample has roughly 100,000 clones, approximately 90% seen once. Study-level results: At 0.1 to 3.0 mg/kg, CD4+ and CD8+ blood T cells expanded clonally by week 6. With doses of 0.1-3.0 mg/kg, partial responders showed among the lowest clonal expansion.

Notes on this clone: Its antigen is not identified.

This chain links TRBV7-9 with TRBJ2-3; D is ambiguous. The starting material was CD4+ or CD8+ T cells sorted from blood, obtained in a trial of the OX40 agonist ivuxolimab. The clonotype originates from an adult with an advanced solid tumor such as melanoma, head and neck, liver or kidney cancer. The CDR3, as DNA: TGTGCCAGCAGCCCTTGGGGCACAGATACGCAGTATTTT. Translated: CASSPWGTDTQYF.